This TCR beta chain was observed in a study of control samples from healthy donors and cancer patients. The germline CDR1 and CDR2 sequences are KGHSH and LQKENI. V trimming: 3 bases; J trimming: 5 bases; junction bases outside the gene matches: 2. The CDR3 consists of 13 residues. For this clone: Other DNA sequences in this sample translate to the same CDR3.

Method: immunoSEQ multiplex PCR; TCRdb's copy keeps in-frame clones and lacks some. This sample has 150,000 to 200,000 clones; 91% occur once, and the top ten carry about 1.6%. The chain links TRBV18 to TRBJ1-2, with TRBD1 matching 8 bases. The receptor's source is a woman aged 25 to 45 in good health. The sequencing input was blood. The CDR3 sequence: CASSPRTGYGYTF. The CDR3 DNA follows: TGTGCCAGCTCACCCCGGACAGGGTATGGCTACACCTTC.